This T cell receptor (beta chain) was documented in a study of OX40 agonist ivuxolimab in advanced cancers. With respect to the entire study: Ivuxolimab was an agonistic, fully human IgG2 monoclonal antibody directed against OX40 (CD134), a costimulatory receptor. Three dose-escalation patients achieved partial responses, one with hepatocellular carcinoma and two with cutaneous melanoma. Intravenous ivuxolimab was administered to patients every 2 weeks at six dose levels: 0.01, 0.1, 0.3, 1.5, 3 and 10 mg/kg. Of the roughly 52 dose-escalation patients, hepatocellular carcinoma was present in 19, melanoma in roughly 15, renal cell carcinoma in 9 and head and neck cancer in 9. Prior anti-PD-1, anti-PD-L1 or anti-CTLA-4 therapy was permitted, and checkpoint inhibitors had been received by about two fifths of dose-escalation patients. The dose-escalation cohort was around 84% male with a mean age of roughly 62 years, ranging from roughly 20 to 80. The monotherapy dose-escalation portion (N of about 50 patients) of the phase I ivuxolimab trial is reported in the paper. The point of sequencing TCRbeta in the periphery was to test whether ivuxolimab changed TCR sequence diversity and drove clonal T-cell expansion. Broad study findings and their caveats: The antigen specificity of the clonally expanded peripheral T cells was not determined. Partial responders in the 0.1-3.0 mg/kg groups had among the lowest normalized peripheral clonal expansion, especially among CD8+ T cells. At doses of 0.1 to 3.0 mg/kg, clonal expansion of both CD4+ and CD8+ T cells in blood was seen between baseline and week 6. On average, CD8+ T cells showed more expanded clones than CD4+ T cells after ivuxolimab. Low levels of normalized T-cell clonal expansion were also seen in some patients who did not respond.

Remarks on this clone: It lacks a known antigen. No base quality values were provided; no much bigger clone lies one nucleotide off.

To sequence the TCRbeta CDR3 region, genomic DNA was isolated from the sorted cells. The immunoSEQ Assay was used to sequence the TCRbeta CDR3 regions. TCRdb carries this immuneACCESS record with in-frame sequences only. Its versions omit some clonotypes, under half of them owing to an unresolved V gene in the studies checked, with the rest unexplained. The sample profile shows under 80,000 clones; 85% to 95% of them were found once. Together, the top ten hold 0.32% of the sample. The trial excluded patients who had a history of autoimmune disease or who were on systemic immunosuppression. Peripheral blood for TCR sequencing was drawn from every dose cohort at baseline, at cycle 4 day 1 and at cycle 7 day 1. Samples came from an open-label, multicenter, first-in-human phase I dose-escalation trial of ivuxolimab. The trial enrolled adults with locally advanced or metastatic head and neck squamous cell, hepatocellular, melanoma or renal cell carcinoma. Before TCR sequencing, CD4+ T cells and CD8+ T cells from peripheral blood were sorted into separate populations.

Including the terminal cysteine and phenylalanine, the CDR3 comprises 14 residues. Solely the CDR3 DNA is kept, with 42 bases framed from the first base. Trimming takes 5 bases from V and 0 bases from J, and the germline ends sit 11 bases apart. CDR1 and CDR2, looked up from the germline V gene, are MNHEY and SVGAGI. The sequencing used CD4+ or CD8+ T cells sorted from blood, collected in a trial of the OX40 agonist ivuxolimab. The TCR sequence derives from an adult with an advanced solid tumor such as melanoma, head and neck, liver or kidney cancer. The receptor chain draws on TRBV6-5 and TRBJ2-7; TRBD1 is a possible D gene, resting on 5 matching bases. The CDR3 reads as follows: CASSPQVYSYEQYF. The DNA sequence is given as TGTGCCAGCAGTCCACAGGTATACTCCTACGAGCAGTACTTC.